Shown below are 29 T cell receptor beta chains from a single sample sequenced in a study of Ad26.COV2.S vaccination and SARS-CoV-2 variants. Treatment described: 15 to 20 received Ad26.COV2.S at low or high dose, single or two shots; several received placebo; per-sample allocation not given. Specimen acquisition occurred on day 63 following the initial vaccine or placebo injection. TCRdb keeps only in-frame clones here, not all; method: immunoSEQ multiplex PCR. The profile shows approximately 420,000 clones, approximately 88% of them singletons. The sequencing used peripheral blood, collected in a trial of Ad26.COV2.S vaccine versus placebo. Source of these receptors: a person aged 18 to 59 who received the Ad26.COV2.S COVID-19 vaccine or a placebo.

The genes are TRBV6-2 or TRBV6-3 and TRBJ2-1, with D possibly matching TRBD1 (5 bases). With 0 bases removed from V and 9 bases from J, the gap between germline ends came to 21 bases. CDR1 and CDR2 from the germline V gene are MNHEY and SVGEGT. CDR3 length: 17 residues. The DNA for the CDR3 is TGTGCCAGCAGTTACTCGAAGAAAGGGGTTGGTTTCGGTGAGCAGTTCTTC. This sequence encodes CASSYSKKGVGFGEQFF.

The chain carries TRBV10-3 and TRBJ2-5, with 11 bases identical to TRBD1. After removal of 6 bases from V and 3 bases from J, the junction contained 6 bases not matched to a gene. This CDR3 is built from 15 residues. Germline CDR1 and CDR2: ENHRY and SYGVKD. The CDR3 coding sequence is TGTGCCATCAGGACCGGGACAGGGGGGGAAGAGACCCAGTACTTC. Amino acid sequence: CAIRTGTGGEETQYF.

The chain joins TRBV11-2 to TRBJ2-1; 10 bases are shared with TRBD2. Germline V CDR1 and CDR2: SGHAT, FQNNGV. The V and J ends lost 1 base and 4 bases, in that order; junction bases with no gene match: 4. The CDR3 contains 16 residues. The CDR3 coding sequence is TGTGCCAGCAGCTTAGTTTCTAGCGGGGGATACAATGAGCAGTTCTTC. This translates into CASSLVSSGGYNEQFF. The full variable domain, its missing parts supplied by reference TRBV11-2 and TRBJ2-1, is EAGVAQSPRYKIIEKRQSVAFWCNPISGHATLYWYQQILGQGPKLLIQFQNNGVVDDSQLPKDRFSAERLKGVDSTLKIQPAKLEDSAVYLCASSLVSSGGYNEQFFGPGTRLTVL.

The CDR3 protein is CATSKIGYGLYGYTF. DNA of the CDR3: TGTGCCACCAGCAAAATTGGGTATGGGCTATATGGCTACACCTTC. This chain uses TRBV15 with TRBJ1-2; D not certain. Germline V gene sequence: CDR1 LNHNV, CDR2 YYDKDF (reference sequence). CDR3 length equals 15 residues. Trimming removed 4 bases at V and 5 bases at J, with 17 bases between.

This clone was detected only once. The V and J genes are TRBV6-5 and TRBJ2-7, with TRBD1 matching over 8 bases. This CDR3 comprises 13 residues. Trimming removed 6 bases from V and 2 bases from J; junction bases left unmatched: 3. Germline lookup yields CDR1 MNHEY and CDR2 SVGAGI. DNA of the CDR3: TGTGCCAGCAGCTCGACAGGGGCCTACGAGCAGTACTTC. Translation gives CASSSTGAYEQYF.

The chain uses TRBV6-6 and TRBJ2-7, with 9 bases identical to TRBD2. The germline CDR1 and CDR2 sequences are MNHNY and SVGAGI (reference sequence). This CDR3 comprises 15 residues. J lost 3 bases, V lost 0 bases, and 3 bases had no gene match. DNA of the CDR3: TGTGCCAGCAGTTACTCTGGGCGGGGGGGCTACGAGCAGTACTTC. This encodes CASSYSGRGGYEQYF.

The chain employs TRBV7-9 and TRBJ1-1, with D unclear. The CDR3 has 13 amino acids. Trimming took off 8 bases at V and 4 bases at J, with 14 bases between the two ends. Germline CDR1 reads SEHNR; CDR2 reads FQNEAQ (reference sequence). The CDR3 nucleotides read TGTGCCAGCGGCCAAGGGTCTGGCACTGAAGCTTTCTTT. Translating gives CASGQGSGTEAFF.

This chain links TRBV14 with TRBJ1-2; 8 positions match TRBD1. V was clipped by 0 bases and J by 4 bases; unmatched bases: 13. Germline V gives CDR1 SGHDN, CDR2 FVKESK. The CDR3 runs to 18 residues. The CDR3 bases are TGTGCCAGCAGCCAAGATTTGCAGGGGGCGCGGGAAGGCTATGGCTACACCTTC. Translating gives CASSQDLQGAREGYGYTF.

V gene TRBV6-2 or TRBV6-3 combines with J gene TRBJ2-1; D call uncertain. V lost 2 bases, J lost 8 bases, and 10 bases lay in between. This CDR3 contains 13 residues. Germline CDR1 is MNHEY and CDR2 is SVGEGT. This chain's CDR3 is CASSYRQVDEQFF. The CDR3 region has the DNA TGTGCCAGCAGTTACCGACAAGTTGATGAGCAGTTCTTC.

The chain joins TRBV21-1 to TRBJ1-4; the D call TRBD1 from the table was never checked on the DNA. TRBV21-1 represents a pseudogene. The CDR3 contains 17 residues. The CDR3 DNA sequence: TGTGCCAGCAGCAAAGAGCACAGGGGATCAACTAATGAAAAACTGTTTTTT. It encodes CASSKEHRGSTNEKLFF.

The table lists this clone with a few counts. This chain uses TRBV27 with TRBJ1-5; perhaps TRBD1 as D (6 bases). The CDR3 contains 15 residues. Looked up from germline, CDR1 is MNHEY and CDR2 is SMNVEV (reference sequence). V lost 2 bases to trimming and J lost 1 base, with 9 bases between them. Written as DNA, the CDR3 is TGTGCCAGCAGTTTACAAGGACAGAGCAATCAGCCCCAGCATTTT. Protein product: CASSLQGQSNQPQHF.

The J gene is TRBJ2-5, the V gene TRBV27; D remains ambiguous. This CDR3 has 13 residues. V gave up 6 bases and J gave up 4 bases, with 12 bases separating them. Germline V lookup: CDR1 MNHEY, CDR2 SMNVEV (reference sequence). The CDR3 DNA follows: TGTGCCAGCAGCCCGATACAACCAGAGACCCAGTACTTC. Its protein product is CASSPIQPETQYF.

The chain recombines TRBV4-1 with TRBJ2-5; no definite D call. The CDR3 consists of 16 residues. With 4 bases removed from V and 5 bases from J, the gap between germline ends came to 20 bases. Germline loops: CDR1 MGHRA, CDR2 YSYEKL. The CDR3 bases are TGCGCCAGCAGCCCTTCCCGCTCGTCAAGTAGGGAGACCCAGTACTTC. Translation: CASSPSRSSSRETQYF.

The chain links TRBV29-1 to TRBJ2-7; 7 bases are shared with TRBD2. This CDR3 spans 15 amino acids. Trimming at V came to 4 bases and at J to 4 bases, leaving 13 bases not matched to a gene. Per the germline V gene, CDR1 is SQVTM and CDR2 is ANQGSEA. The CDR3 loop reads CSVVGGEGVRYEQYF. The CDR3 region has the DNA TGCAGCGTTGTGGGGGGGGAGGGAGTAAGGTACGAGCAGTACTTC.

V usage is TRBV29-1 and J usage is TRBJ2-7; D is unclear. CDR1 SQVTM and CDR2 ANQGSEA come from the germline V gene. Trimming pared 6 bases from V and 0 bases from J, leaving 9 bases between. The CDR3 totals 12 residues. The CDR3 nucleotides read TGCAGCGTAATAGGAAACTCCTACGAGCAGTACTTC. Protein sequence: CSVIGNSYEQYF.

The V and J genes are TRBV27 and TRBJ2-6, with D unresolved. Trimming left V 10 bases short and J 3 bases short, with 13 bases between. Germline assignment: CDR1 MNHEY and CDR2 SMNVEV (reference sequence). This CDR3 contains 14 residues. CDR3 region: CATAFSVGANVLTF. The CDR3 bases are TGTGCCACCGCATTTTCAGTTGGGGCCAACGTCCTGACTTTC. Drawing the rest from reference TRBV27 and TRBJ2-6, the complete variable domain is EAQVTQNPRYLITVTGKKLTVTCSQNMNHEYMSWYRQDPGLGLRQIYYSMNVEVTDKGDVPEGYKVSRKEKRNFPLILESPSPNQTSLYFCATAFSVGANVLTFGAGSRLTVL.

The rearrangement joins TRBV2 to TRBJ2-7; D perhaps matches TRBD2 (6 bases). The CDR3 is 14 residues long. Germline V gene lookup returns CDR1 SNHLY and CDR2 FYNNEI. V shed 6 bases and J shed 5 bases, with 17 bases lying between them. In nucleotides, the CDR3 is TGTGCCAGCAGAATATTTGGGGGGAAGGACGAGCAGTACTTC. Encoded protein: CASRIFGGKDEQYF.

The V and J genes are TRBV7-9 and TRBJ2-1; possibly TRBD1 for D (6 bases). The CDR3 consists of 13 residues. The germline gives CDR1 SEHNR, CDR2 FQNEAQ (reference sequence). V lost 3 bases to trimming and J lost 5 bases, with 8 bases between them. As DNA, the CDR3 is TGTGCCAGCAGCTTGGACAGAAACAATGAGCAGTTCTTC. Translating gives CASSLDRNNEQFF. Supplemented by reference TRBV7-9 and TRBJ2-1, the full variable domain reads DTGVSQNPRHKITKRGQNVTFRCDPISEHNRLYWYRQTLGQGPEFLTYFQNEAQLEKSRLLSDRFSAERPKGSFSTLEIQRTEQGDSAMYLCASSLDRNNEQFFGPGTRLTVL.

The chain is built from TRBV29-1 and TRBJ1-4; no definite D call. The CDR3 totals 14 residues. V dropped 7 bases and J dropped 0 bases, with 12 bases sitting between them. Germline CDR1 and CDR2: SQVTM and ANQGSEA. The CDR3 sequence is CSARGGTTNEKLFF. CDR3 bases: TGCAGCGCCCGAGGAGGGACAACTAATGAAAAACTGTTTTTT. Full variable domain (missing parts from reference TRBV29-1 and TRBJ1-4): SAVISQKPSRDICQRGTSLTIQCQVDSQVTMMFWYRQQPGQSLTLIATANQGSEATYESGFVIDKFPISRPNLTFSTLTVSNMSPEDSSIYLCSARGGTTNEKLFFGSGTQLSVL.

The sample holds a few counts of this clone. This chain joins TRBV5-1 and TRBJ2-7, with D possibly TRBD1 on 5 matching bases. The CDR3 is 14 residues long. Germline-derived CDR1 and CDR2 are SGHRS and YFSETQ. The V end lost 4 bases, the J end lost 4 bases, and 15 bases lay between the germline ends. This CDR3 is CASSPSDSFYEQYF. Here the CDR3 DNA reads TGCGCCAGCAGCCCGAGCGACAGCTTTTACGAGCAGTACTTC.

J is TRBJ1-3 and V is TRBV29-1; TRBD1 agrees at 7 bases. Looked up from germline, CDR1 is SQVTM and CDR2 is ANQGSEA. The CDR3 runs to 15 residues. Unmatched junction bases numbered 7, after V lost 1 base and J lost 4 bases. In nucleotides, the CDR3 is TGCAGCGTTGAAGGGACAGGACCGGGGGGAAACACCATATATTTT. This gives the protein CSVEGTGPGGNTIYF.

This chain's CDR3 is CASSFPRDSNTNYGYTF. In DNA, the CDR3 is TGTGCCAGCAGTTTCCCCCGGGACAGTAACACTAACTATGGCTACACCTTC. This chain uses TRBV28 with TRBJ1-2, with 7 bases lining up with TRBD1. V shed 3 bases, J shed 0 bases, and the junction held 10 bases outside the gene matches. CDR1 and CDR2 from the germline V gene are MDHEN and SYDVKM. CDR3 length equals 17 residues.

The chain combines TRBV5-5 with TRBJ2-7; 11 bases are shared with TRBD1. Germline assignment: CDR1 SGHKS and CDR2 YYEKEE (reference sequence). Trimming cost V 3 bases and J 4 bases; bases outside gene matches: 6. The length of the CDR3 is 15 residues. DNA for the CDR3: TGTGCCAGCAGCTCCCGGACAGGGGGCGATTACGAGCAGTACTTC. This gives the protein CASSSRTGGDYEQYF.

The chain recombines TRBV30 with TRBJ1-6; 7 nucleotides agree with TRBD1. The germline gives CDR1 GTSNPN, CDR2 SVGIG (reference sequence). This CDR3 has 14 residues. V was pared by 1 base and J by 10 bases, with 7 bases of the junction left unmatched. DNA for the CDR3: TGTGCCTGGAGTGGGGGACAGACAATGTCACCCCTCCACTTT. Its protein is CAWSGGQTMSPLHF.

The chain links TRBV5-1 to TRBJ1-6; the D is unclear. Per the germline V gene, CDR1 is SGHRS and CDR2 is YFSETQ. Trimming left V 3 bases short and J 13 bases short, with 8 bases between. This CDR3 has 11 amino acids. CDR3 protein: CASSSPGPLHF. CDR3 DNA sequence: TGCGCCAGCAGCTCCCCGGGGCCCCTCCACTTT.

The V call is TRBV29-1, the J call TRBJ2-3; D ambiguous. The CDR3 extends over 12 amino acids. Trimming shortened V by 8 bases and J by 1 base, and 10 bases separated the two germline ends. Germline V gene lookup returns CDR1 SQVTM and CDR2 ANQGSEA. The CDR3 bases are TGCAGCTACCAAGACGGCACAGATACGCAGTATTTT. Residues: CSYQDGTDTQYF.

The J gene is TRBJ2-7, the V gene TRBV4-3; D remains unclear. V lost 0 bases and J lost 3, with 9 bases in between. Germline V gene lookup returns CDR1 LGHNA and CDR2 YSLEER. CDR3 length: 14 amino acids. CDR3 loop: CASSQEVPNYEQYF. DNA for the CDR3: TGCGCCAGCAGCCAAGAAGTACCGAACTACGAGCAGTACTTC.

V gene TRBV11-3 combines with J gene TRBJ2-3, with D possibly being TRBD2 (5 bases). The CDR3 loop spans 14 amino acids. V lost 5 bases to trimming and J lost 6 bases, with 15 bases between them. Germline CDR1 and CDR2: SGHNT and YENEEA. CDR3 coding DNA: TGTGCCAGCAGCACCAGGTCGGGATCCGATACGCAGTATTTT. This sequence encodes CASSTRSGSDTQYF.

This clone showed up just once. The chain recombines TRBV5-3 with TRBJ2-4; D gene unclear. TRBV5-3 is filed as an ORF, its function uncertain. The CDR3 sequence is 17 residues long. Between the trimmed V and J ends, which lost 0 bases and 5 bases, there was a span of 18 bases. The CDR3 DNA is TGTGCCAGAAGCTTGGCCGTCCAGGACGCCTCCCAAAACATTCAGTACTTC. This translates into CARSLAVQDASQNIQYF.